This is a list of T cell receptor beta chains from one sample in a study of T cells expressing NK-cell markers. Reanalyzing the 5' RACE reads, TCRdb keeps one entry per CDR3 protein, without DNA. Its table records 500,000 or so distinct CDR3 sequences. The sequencing input was blood T cells: a sorted CD56 or NKG2C T cell subset, CD4+ or CD8+ T cells, or bulk PBMC T cells (not recorded which). All receptors derive from a man younger than 35 in good health. CDR3s include the opening cysteine and the closing phenylalanine or tryptophan. The order of the fields is J gene, V gene, CDR3 length, CDR3 protein.

TRBJ2-3 | TRBV24-1 | 16 | CATSDLGGPATSTQYF
TRBJ2-3 | TRBV7-8 | 16 | CASSLGTGTLTDTQYF
TRBJ2-1 | TRBV29-1 | 12 | CSVAIAGGQEFF
TRBJ1-5 | TRBV7-8 | 15 | CASSLGPGDNQPQHF
TRBJ2-5 | TRBV25-1 | 14 | CASSETGSQETQYF
TRBJ2-7 | TRBV3-1 | 17 | CASSHSSGGRRSYEQYF
TRBJ1-1 | TRBV29-1 | 14 | CSVAVAGQNTEAFF
TRBJ2-7 | TRBV24-1 | 14 | CATSSRDTGYEQYF
TRBJ2-3 | TRBV28 | 14 | CASSSTGAKGTQYF
TRBJ2-7 | TRBV29-1 | 13 | CSVDGMGLGEQYF
TRBJ2-3 | TRBV12-3/TRBV12-4 | 14 | CATTIRGSTDTQYF
TRBJ2-7 | TRBV5-1 | 15 | CASSPDFTAAYEQYF
TRBJ1-2 | TRBV3-1 | 15 | CASSQGSTGAYGYTF
TRBJ2-3 | TRBV18 | 18 | CASSPPSVAGGKEDTQYF